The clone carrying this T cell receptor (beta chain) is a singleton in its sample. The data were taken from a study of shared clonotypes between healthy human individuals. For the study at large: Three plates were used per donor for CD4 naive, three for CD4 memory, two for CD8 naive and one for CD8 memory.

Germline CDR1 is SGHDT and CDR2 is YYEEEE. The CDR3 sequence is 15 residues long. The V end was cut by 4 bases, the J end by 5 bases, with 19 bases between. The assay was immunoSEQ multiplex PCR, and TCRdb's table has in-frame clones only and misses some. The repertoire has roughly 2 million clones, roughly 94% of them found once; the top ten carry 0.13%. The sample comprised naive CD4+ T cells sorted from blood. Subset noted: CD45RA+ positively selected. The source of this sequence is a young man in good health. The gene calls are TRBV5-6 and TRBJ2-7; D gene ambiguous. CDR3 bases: TGTGCCAGCAGCGGTCGTGAGAAGTCCATCGACGAGCAGTACTTC. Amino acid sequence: CASSGREKSIDEQYF.